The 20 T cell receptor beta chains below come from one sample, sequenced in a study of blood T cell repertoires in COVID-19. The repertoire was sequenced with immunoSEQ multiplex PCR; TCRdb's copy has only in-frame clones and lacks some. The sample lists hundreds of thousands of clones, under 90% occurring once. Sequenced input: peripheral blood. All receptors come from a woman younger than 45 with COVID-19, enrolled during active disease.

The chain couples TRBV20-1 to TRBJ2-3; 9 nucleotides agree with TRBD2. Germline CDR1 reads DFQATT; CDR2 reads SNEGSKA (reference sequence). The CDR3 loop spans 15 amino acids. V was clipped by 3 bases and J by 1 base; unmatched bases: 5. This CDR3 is CSASDLAGRTDTQYF. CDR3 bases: TGCAGTGCTAGTGACCTAGCGGGGCGCACAGATACGCAGTATTTT.

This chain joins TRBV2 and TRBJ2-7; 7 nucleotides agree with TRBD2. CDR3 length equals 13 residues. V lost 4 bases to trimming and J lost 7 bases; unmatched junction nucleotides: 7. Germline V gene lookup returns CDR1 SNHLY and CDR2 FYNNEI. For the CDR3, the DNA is TGTGCCAGCAGTGCTCTAGCGGCGGGGGAGCAGTACTTC. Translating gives CASSALAAGEQYF.

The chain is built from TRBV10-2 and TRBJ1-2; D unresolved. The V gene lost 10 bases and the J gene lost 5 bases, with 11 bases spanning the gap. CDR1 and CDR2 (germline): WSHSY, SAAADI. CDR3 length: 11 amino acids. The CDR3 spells CAIRAPYGYTF. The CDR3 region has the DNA TGCGCCATCCGAGCTCCTTATGGCTACACCTTC.

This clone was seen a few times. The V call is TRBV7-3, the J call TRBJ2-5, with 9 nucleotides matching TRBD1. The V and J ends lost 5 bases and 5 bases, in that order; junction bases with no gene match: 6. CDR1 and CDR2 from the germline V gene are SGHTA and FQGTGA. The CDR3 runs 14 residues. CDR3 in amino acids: CASSPTGGMETQYF. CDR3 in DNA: TGTGCCAGCAGCCCGACAGGGGGGATGGAGACCCAGTACTTC.

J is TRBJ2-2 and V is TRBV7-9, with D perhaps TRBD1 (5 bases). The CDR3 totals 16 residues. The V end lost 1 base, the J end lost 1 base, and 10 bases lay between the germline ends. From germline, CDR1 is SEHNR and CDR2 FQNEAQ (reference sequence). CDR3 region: CASSLGQGWNTGELFF. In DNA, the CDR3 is TGTGCCAGCAGCTTAGGGCAGGGATGGAACACCGGGGAGCTGTTTTTT.

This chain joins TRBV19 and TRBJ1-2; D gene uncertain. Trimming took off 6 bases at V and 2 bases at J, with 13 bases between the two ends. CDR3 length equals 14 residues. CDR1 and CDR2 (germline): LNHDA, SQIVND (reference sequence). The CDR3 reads CASRDFDTNYGYTF. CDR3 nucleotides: TGTGCCAGTAGGGATTTCGACACGAACTATGGCTACACCTTC.

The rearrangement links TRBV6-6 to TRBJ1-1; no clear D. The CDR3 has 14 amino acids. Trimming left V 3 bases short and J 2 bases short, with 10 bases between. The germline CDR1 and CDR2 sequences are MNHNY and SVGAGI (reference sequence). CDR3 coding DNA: TGTGCCAGCAGTTATTCCGGAGCCAACACTGAAGCTTTCTTT. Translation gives CASSYSGANTEAFF.

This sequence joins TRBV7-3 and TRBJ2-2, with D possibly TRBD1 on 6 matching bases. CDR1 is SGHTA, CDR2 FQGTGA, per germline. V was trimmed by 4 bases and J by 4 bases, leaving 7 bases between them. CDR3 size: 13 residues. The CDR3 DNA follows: TGTGCCAGCAGCTCCAGGGGCACCGGGGAGCTGTTTTTT. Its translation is CASSSRGTGELFF.

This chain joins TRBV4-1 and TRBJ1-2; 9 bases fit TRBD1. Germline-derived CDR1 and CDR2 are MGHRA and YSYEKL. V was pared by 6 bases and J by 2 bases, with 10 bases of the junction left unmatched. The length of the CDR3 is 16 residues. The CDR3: CASRTPGQGPNYGYTF. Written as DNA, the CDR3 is TGCGCCAGCAGAACTCCGGGACAGGGACCGAACTATGGCTACACCTTC.

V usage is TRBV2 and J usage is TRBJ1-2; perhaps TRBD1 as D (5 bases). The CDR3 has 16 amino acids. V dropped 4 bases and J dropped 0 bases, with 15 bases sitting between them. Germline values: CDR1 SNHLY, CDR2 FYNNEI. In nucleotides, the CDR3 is TGTGCCAGCAGTGGGGCGGGGGTTAGGACTAACTATGGCTACACCTTC. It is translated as CASSGAGVRTNYGYTF.

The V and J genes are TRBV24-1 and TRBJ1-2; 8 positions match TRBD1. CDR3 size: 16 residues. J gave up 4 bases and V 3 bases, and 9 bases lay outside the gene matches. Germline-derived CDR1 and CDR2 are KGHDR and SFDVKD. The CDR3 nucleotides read TGTGCCACCAGTGATCGAGGACAGGGTTTCCCCTATGGCTACACCTTC. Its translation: CATSDRGQGFPYGYTF.

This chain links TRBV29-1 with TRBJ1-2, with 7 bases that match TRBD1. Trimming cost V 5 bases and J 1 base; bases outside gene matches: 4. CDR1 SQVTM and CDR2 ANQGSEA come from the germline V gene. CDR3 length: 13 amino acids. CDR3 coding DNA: TGCAGCGTTCGGACAGGTTTTAACTATGGCTACACCTTC. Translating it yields CSVRTGFNYGYTF.

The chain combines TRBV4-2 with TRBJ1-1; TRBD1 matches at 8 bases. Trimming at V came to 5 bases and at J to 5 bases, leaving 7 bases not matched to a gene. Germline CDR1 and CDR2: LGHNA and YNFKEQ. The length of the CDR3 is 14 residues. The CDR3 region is CASSSRRQGTEAFF. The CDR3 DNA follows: TGTGCCAGCAGCTCACGCAGACAGGGGACTGAAGCTTTCTTT.

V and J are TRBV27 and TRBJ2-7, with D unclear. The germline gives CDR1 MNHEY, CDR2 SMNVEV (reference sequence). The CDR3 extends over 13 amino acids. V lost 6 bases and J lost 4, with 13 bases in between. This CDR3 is CASSPAGPYEQYF. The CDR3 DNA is TGTGCCAGCAGCCCGGCAGGCCCTTACGAGCAGTACTTC.

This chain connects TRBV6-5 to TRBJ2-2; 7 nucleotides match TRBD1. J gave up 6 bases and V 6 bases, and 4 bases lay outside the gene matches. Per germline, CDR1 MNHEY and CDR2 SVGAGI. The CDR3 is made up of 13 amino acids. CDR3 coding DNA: TGTGCCAGCAGAGAGGGGGCTGCCGGGGAGCTGTTTTTT. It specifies CASREGAAGELFF.

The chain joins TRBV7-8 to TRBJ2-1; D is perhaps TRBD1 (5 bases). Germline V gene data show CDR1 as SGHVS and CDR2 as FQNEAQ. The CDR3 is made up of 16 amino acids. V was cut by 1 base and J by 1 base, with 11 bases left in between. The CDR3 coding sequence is TGTGCCAGCAGCTTAGAAGGGGCCAATTCCTACAATGAGCAGTTCTTC. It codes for CASSLEGANSYNEQFF. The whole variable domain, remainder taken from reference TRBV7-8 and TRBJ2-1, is GAGVSQSPRYKVAKRGQDVALRCDPISGHVSLFWYQQALGQGPEFLTYFQNEAQLDKSGLPSDRFFAERPEGSVSTLKIQRTQQEDSAVYLCASSLEGANSYNEQFFGPGTRLTVL.

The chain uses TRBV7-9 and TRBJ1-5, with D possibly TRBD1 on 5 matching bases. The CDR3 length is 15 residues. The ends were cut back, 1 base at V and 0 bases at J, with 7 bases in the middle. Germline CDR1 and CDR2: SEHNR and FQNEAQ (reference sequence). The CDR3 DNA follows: TGTGCCAGCAGCTTAGTAGGGGCTAGCAATCAGCCCCAGCATTTT. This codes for CASSLVGASNQPQHF.

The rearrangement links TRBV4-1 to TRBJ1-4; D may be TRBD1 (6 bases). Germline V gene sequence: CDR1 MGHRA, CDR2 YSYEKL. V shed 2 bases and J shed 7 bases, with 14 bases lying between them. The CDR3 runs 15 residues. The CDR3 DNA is TGCGCCAGCAGCCAATTCCCACAGGGCGTTGAAAAACTGTTTTTT. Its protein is CASSQFPQGVEKLFF.

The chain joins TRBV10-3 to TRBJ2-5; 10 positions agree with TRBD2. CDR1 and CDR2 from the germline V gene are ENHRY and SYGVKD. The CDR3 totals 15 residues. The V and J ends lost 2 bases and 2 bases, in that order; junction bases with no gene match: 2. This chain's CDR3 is CAISEGSGGQETQYF. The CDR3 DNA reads TGTGCCATCAGTGAGGGTAGCGGGGGGCAAGAGACCCAGTACTTC.

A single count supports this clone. CDR3 region: CASSNRQGTNTGELFF. CDR3 bases: TGTGCCAGCAGCAACCGACAGGGGACGAACACCGGGGAGCTGTTTTTT. The rearrangement links TRBV11-2 to TRBJ2-2; TRBD1 agrees at 8 bases. Germline CDR1 and CDR2: SGHAT and FQNNGV. With V trimmed by 5 bases and J by 0 bases, 5 bases remained unmatched. The CDR3 has 16 amino acids.